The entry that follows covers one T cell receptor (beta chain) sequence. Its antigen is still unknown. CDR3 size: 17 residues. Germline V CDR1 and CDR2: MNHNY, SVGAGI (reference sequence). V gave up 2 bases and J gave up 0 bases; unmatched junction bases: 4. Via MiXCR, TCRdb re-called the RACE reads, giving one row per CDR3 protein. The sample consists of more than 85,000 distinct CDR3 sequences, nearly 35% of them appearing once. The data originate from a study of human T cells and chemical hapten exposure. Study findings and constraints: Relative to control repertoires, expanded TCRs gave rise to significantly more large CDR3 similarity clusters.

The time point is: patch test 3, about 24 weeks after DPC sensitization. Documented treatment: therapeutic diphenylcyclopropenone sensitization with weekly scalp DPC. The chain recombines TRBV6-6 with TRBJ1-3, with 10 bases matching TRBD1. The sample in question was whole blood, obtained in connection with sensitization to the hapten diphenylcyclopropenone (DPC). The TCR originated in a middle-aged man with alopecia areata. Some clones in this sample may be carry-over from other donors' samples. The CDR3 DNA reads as TGTGCCAGCAGTTACCCGGGACAGGGGAGCTCTGGAAACACCATATATTTT. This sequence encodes CASSYPGQGSSGNTIYF.